The 20 T cell receptor beta chains below all came from one sample that was sequenced in a study of blood T cell repertoires in COVID-19. The protocol was immunoSEQ multiplex PCR, while the TCRdb copy is restricted to in-frame clones and leaves out a portion. The data show about 330,000 clones, roughly 90% seen once. Sequenced: peripheral blood. All receptors come from a woman aged 45-65 years with active or convalescent COVID-19.

The chain carries TRBV4-3 and TRBJ2-7; D gene uncertain. Trimming stripped 0 bases from V and 5 bases from J, with 8 bases between. The CDR3 is 13 amino acids. Germline CDR1 and CDR2: LGHNA and YSLEER. The CDR3 sequence is CASSQDRINEQYF. Here the CDR3 DNA reads TGCGCCAGCAGCCAAGATAGAATAAACGAGCAGTACTTC.

The chain recombines TRBV30 with TRBJ1-3, with a weak D call TRBD1 (6 bases). Trimming took off 2 bases at V and 4 bases at J, with 15 bases between the two ends. Per the germline V gene, CDR1 is GTSNPN and CDR2 is SVGIG (reference sequence). This CDR3 is 15 amino acids long. CDR3 sequence (DNA): TGTGCCTGGAGTTCCCTGCGGGGGCCCGGAAACACCATATATTTT. This sequence encodes CAWSSLRGPGNTIYF.

The chain joins TRBV19 to TRBJ1-5; 8 nucleotides line up with TRBD1. Germline values: CDR1 LNHDA, CDR2 SQIVND (reference sequence). CDR3 length equals 14 residues. The J segment lost 5 bases and the V segment lost 7 bases, leaving 7 bases of the junction unmatched. In nucleotides, the CDR3 is TGTGCCAGTAACCCCGGGACAGGAGATCAGCCCCAGCATTTT. Translated: CASNPGTGDQPQHF.

This chain uses TRBV27 with TRBJ1-1; D is undetermined. Per the germline V gene, CDR1 is MNHEY and CDR2 is SMNVEV (reference sequence). Trimming pared 5 bases from V and 4 bases from J, leaving 14 bases between. The CDR3 spans 14 residues. CDR3 loop: CASSPRPGGTEAFF. The CDR3, as DNA: TGTGCCAGCAGTCCCCGACCGGGTGGCACTGAAGCTTTCTTT.

The chain has TRBV4-3 and TRBJ2-1, with 9 bases aligning to TRBD2. The germline V gene has CDR1 LGHNA and CDR2 YSLEER. J was trimmed by 2 bases and V by 6 bases; bases with no gene match: 14. The CDR3 covers 18 residues. The CDR3 loop reads CASSKTSAIAGAYNEQFF. The CDR3 DNA follows: TGCGCCAGCAGTAAGACCTCCGCCATAGCGGGGGCCTACAATGAGCAGTTCTTC.

The rearrangement joins TRBV6-6 to TRBJ2-5; D is perhaps TRBD1 (6 bases). The CDR3 has 14 residues. The V end lost 7 bases, the J end lost 1 base, and 13 bases lay between the germline ends. The germline gives CDR1 MNHNY, CDR2 SVGAGI (reference sequence). This CDR3 is CASTSPDSQETQYF. In DNA form, the CDR3 reads TGTGCCAGCACTTCTCCGGACAGCCAAGAGACCCAGTACTTC.

The chain carries TRBV19 and TRBJ1-3, with D unclear. V gave up 1 base and J gave up 0 bases, with 7 bases separating them. Per the germline V gene, CDR1 is LNHDA and CDR2 is SQIVND (reference sequence). The CDR3 totals 15 residues. DNA for the CDR3: TGTGCCAGTAGTATAGTCGGAGACTCTGGAAACACCATATATTTT. Translating it yields CASSIVGDSGNTIYF.

The chain has TRBV30 and TRBJ2-1; D is unclear. The CDR3 covers 12 residues. Trimming stripped 5 bases from V and 6 bases from J, with 11 bases between. The germline V gene encodes CDR1 GTSNPN and CDR2 SVGIG (reference sequence). CDR3 sequence (DNA): TGTGCCTGGGACCGTCCCGGCAATGAGCAGTTCTTC. Amino acid sequence: CAWDRPGNEQFF.

The rearrangement links TRBV6-6 to TRBJ2-7, with unresolved D. CDR1 and CDR2 (germline): MNHNY, SVGAGI (reference sequence). CDR3 length equals 15 residues. V was cut by 7 bases and J by 4 bases, with 20 bases left in between. CDR3 in amino acids: CASMNDFSFPYEQYF. The CDR3 DNA is TGTGCCAGCATGAATGACTTTTCCTTCCCTTACGAGCAGTACTTC.

The genes are TRBV11-2 and TRBJ2-1, with D possibly matching TRBD1 (5 bases). The CDR3 has 14 amino acids. The V end lost 5 bases, the J end lost 5 bases, and 13 bases lay between the germline ends. Per the germline V gene, CDR1 is SGHAT and CDR2 is FQNNGV. CDR3 loop: CASSPTDKNNEQFF. For the CDR3, the DNA is TGTGCCAGCAGCCCAACGGACAAAAACAATGAGCAGTTCTTC.

The chain has TRBV7-8 and TRBJ2-3, with 10 nucleotides matching TRBD2. The CDR3 extends over 20 amino acids. Germline V CDR1 and CDR2: SGHVS, FQNEAQ. The V gene end was trimmed by 0 bases and the J gene end by 3 bases; junction bases not matched to a gene: 15. The CDR3 coding sequence is TGTGCCAGCAGCTTAGCGGCTAGCGGGAGTTCTCAAAAGAGAACAGATACGCAGTATTTT. Translation gives CASSLAASGSSQKRTDTQYF.

The chain recombines TRBV19 with TRBJ2-7, with D possibly TRBD2 on 6 matching bases. With 8 bases removed from V and 5 bases from J, the gap between germline ends came to 10 bases. The CDR3 consists of 11 residues. CDR1 and CDR2 (germline): LNHDA, SQIVND (reference sequence). The CDR3 DNA reads TGTGCCAGTGGGTGGGGGGACGAGCAGTACTTC. Its protein product is CASGWGDEQYF.

The chain joins TRBV28 to TRBJ2-7; D is uncertain. The CDR3 runs 11 residues. The germline CDR1 and CDR2 sequences are MDHEN and SYDVKM. Deletions cut 5 bases from V and 2 bases from J, with 4 bases between. CDR3 in DNA: TGTGCCAGCAGTCTCGCCTACGAGCAGTACTTC. Translated: CASSLAYEQYF. The whole variable domain, remainder taken from reference TRBV28 and TRBJ2-7, is DVKVTQSSRYLVKRTGEKVFLECVQDMDHENMFWYRQDPGLGLRLIYFSYDVKMKEKGDIPEGYSVSREKKERFSLILESASTNQTSMYLCASSLAYEQYFGPGTRLTVT.

V is TRBV19 and J is TRBJ2-3; unclear D gene. Looked up from germline, CDR1 is LNHDA and CDR2 is SQIVND (reference sequence). This CDR3 has 16 residues. V shed 5 bases and J shed 4 bases, with 19 bases lying between them. CDR3 DNA sequence: TGTGCCAGTAGTCCCCTCCGGGTCCTTGGAGCAGATACGCAGTATTTT. It specifies CASSPLRVLGADTQYF.

V gene TRBV30 combines with J gene TRBJ1-3; 8 bases are shared with TRBD1. CDR1 and CDR2 from the germline V gene are GTSNPN and SVGIG (reference sequence). The trim removed 4 bases at V and 4 bases at J, leaving 6 bases unmatched. CDR3 size: 14 residues. CDR3 residues: CAWTQGARGNTIYF. The CDR3 region has the DNA TGTGCCTGGACTCAGGGGGCGAGAGGAAACACCATATATTTT.

V usage is TRBV7-2 and J usage is TRBJ1-5; D call uncertain. CDR1 and CDR2 (germline): SGHTA, FQGNSA. Between the trimmed V and J ends, which lost 0 bases and 7 bases, there was a span of 7 bases. This CDR3 is 13 amino acids long. CDR3 sequence (DNA): TGTGCCAGCAGCTTAGCGGTTCAGCAGCCCCAGCATTTT. It encodes CASSLAVQQPQHF.

This clone was detected only once. The chain uses TRBV6-5 and TRBJ1-1; D is unclear. Trimming shortened V by 4 bases and J by 7 bases, and 7 bases separated the two germline ends. Germline V lookup: CDR1 MNHEY, CDR2 SVGAGI. The CDR3 has 11 amino acids. CDR3: CASSSYSEAFF. The CDR3 DNA is TGTGCCAGCAGTTCTTACAGTGAAGCTTTCTTT.

The chain has TRBV11-2 and TRBJ1-3; D gene unclear. V lost 7 bases and J 3 bases, leaving 19 bases between the germline ends. CDR1 is SGHAT, CDR2 FQNNGV, per germline. The CDR3 is made up of 16 amino acids. The CDR3 loop reads CASTQSSGIYGNTIYF. CDR3 coding DNA: TGTGCCAGCACCCAATCCTCGGGGATTTATGGAAACACCATATATTTT.

This chain uses TRBV19 with TRBJ1-1, with 7 bases lining up with TRBD1. Germline V gene lookup returns CDR1 LNHDA and CDR2 SQIVND (reference sequence). This CDR3 spans 13 amino acids. The V gene end was trimmed by 3 bases and the J gene end by 7 bases; junction bases not matched to a gene: 5. The CDR3 sequence: CASSMGRQGEAFF. CDR3 DNA: TGTGCCAGTAGTATGGGGAGACAGGGTGAAGCTTTCTTT.

V usage is TRBV7-8 and J usage is TRBJ1-3, with D unclear. In germline, CDR1 is SGHVS, CDR2 FQNEAQ. Trimming cost V 0 bases and J 2 bases, with 8 bases left between them. The CDR3 loop spans 15 amino acids. DNA for the CDR3: TGTGCCAGCAGCTTAGCGGCCCCACCTGGAAACACCATATATTTT. Its protein product is CASSLAAPPGNTIYF.